The count of the clone carrying this T cell receptor (beta chain) is one. This entry belongs to a study of blood T cell repertoires in COVID-19. Study in general: Researchers got acute and convalescent COVID-19 samples from the United States, Italy and Spain. The analysed material was cDNA or gDNA that came from T cells, B-cell-depleted T cells, or PBMCs.

After removal of 0 bases from V and 7 bases from J, the junction contained 7 bases not matched to a gene. The CDR3 covers 15 residues. Germline-derived CDR1 and CDR2 are SGHRS and YFSETQ. How the authors handled the data: The authors estimated nucleated cell counts from reference gene primer amplification. Method: immunoSEQ multiplex PCR; TCRdb's copy keeps in-frame clones and lacks some. V, J and clone size reflect that table, while D and trimming were determined from the DNA. The table records some 25,000 clones, around 87% of them present only once. The clonotype was recovered from a man in his fifties with active COVID-19. The chain couples TRBV5-1 to TRBJ1-2, with 9 bases identical to TRBD1. Sequenced sample: peripheral blood. CDR3 in amino acids: CASSLGDRDLFGYTF. The CDR3 DNA reads as TGCGCCAGCAGCTTGGGGGACAGGGACTTATTTGGCTACACCTTC.